This TCR beta chain was retrieved from a study of cytomegalovirus exposure and HLA in healthy donors (TCRdb year 2017). For the wider study: An earlier analysis of 587 of the donors reported 250 to 350 Gb of sequence data and 90 million to 120 million unique TCR beta sequences obtained from some 170 million T cells. The later analysis used no new phenotypic data to find candidate immune exposures, relying instead on TCR beta sequences and their occurrence across donors. Around 330 gigabases of sequencing data and roughly 81 million unique TCR sequences made up an early release that covered 500 to 700 HLA-typed donors. Of the 300 to 450 genotyped donors, 81% were placed in the genetic ancestry cluster associated with self-reported Caucasian donors. Alongside the repertoire data, information on donor age, sex, ethnicity and CMV serostatus was compiled. The aim of the study was to test whether cataloging public T cell receptors could identify signatures of past pathogen exposure. On average, 235,054 unique TCR beta nucleotide sequences were sequenced per donor among 398 genotyped donors of the cohort, with about 17% of those sequences being non-productive. The study combined high-throughput TCR immunosequencing, statistical association of individual TCRs with disease status, and machine learning to predict cytomegalovirus infection status. HLA typing included class I and class II loci at four-digit resolution. The number of typed donors differed by locus: about 620-630 for A, B, C, DRB1 and DQB1; approximately 540 for DQA1; fewer than 610 for DPA1; and about 470 for DPB1. Every repertoire in the discovery cohort had been generated on one and the same sequencing platform. The study used immunosequencing to profile the T cell repertoires of about 670 subjects and linked those repertoires to cytomegalovirus serostatus. Genome-wide SNP genotypes for about 65% of the roughly 670 donors were used in a later genetic analysis, which treated that subset as a discovery cohort. In addition to the first cohort of 666 subjects, a separate validation cohort of 100 to 150 different subjects was used. An earlier analysis of 587 of the donors applied high-throughput TCR beta sequencing to assess whether each TCR beta V gene segment acted as functional or pseudogenic. Four or five DR-DQ haplotypes were treated as single units for association and clustering because of strong linkage in the cohort. To study patterns of TCR occurrence, a later analysis re-analyzed previously published TCR beta repertoires from several hundred donors and added high-resolution HLA genotyping.

Including the terminal cysteine and phenylalanine, the CDR3 comprises 13 residues. Only the CDR3 DNA is retained, 39 bases long and in frame from the first base. Trimming takes 5 bases off V and 11 bases off J; junction bases not matched to a gene: 11. CDR1 MNHEY and CDR2 SMNVEV are derived from the germline V gene (reference sequence). The cohort consisted of more than 650 healthy bone marrow donors. At the time of sampling, all cohort members were nominally healthy, though unrecorded immune exposures were likely present. Of the 670 or so cohort members, 289 had a positive CMV serostatus and 350 to 450 had a negative one, while no CMV serostatus was recorded for the donor. A peripheral blood sample was collected from each donor, and TCR beta sequencing was performed on peripheral blood mononuclear cells. The Qiagen DNeasy Blood Extraction Kit was used to extract genomic DNA from the blood cell samples.

Of note for this clone: The target of this receptor is not known. Base qualities are not at hand, and no much larger clone is one base apart.

Library preparation employed the immunoSEQ multiplex PCR assay. A mixture of 60 forward primers for TCR Vbeta segments and 13 reverse primers for TCR Jbeta segments was used in the multiplex PCR. A multiplex PCR assay on genomic DNA amplified the CDR3 region of rearranged TCR beta genes. The Illumina HiSeq System was used to sequence the amplified TCR beta libraries as 87-base-pair reads. The paper's data handling went like this. Across the roughly 670 repertoires, a later analysis counted some 81 million unique TCR beta chains, some 11 million of which were shared by at least two donors. Raw reads were error-corrected and collapsed into unique sequences by a nearest-neighbor algorithm in which closely related sequences were merged to remove PCR and sequencing errors. V, D and J gene segments were assigned by aligning CDR3 sequences to IMGT reference sequences. For a sequence to be retained, at least a six-nucleotide match to both a V gene segment and a J gene segment was required. Rearrangements were classified as productive when the CDR3 lacked stop codons and remained in frame with V and J, and all other rearrangements were classified as non-productive. CDR3 was defined by IMGT convention, running from the second conserved V-encoded cysteine to the conserved J-encoded phenylalanine. The earlier analysis of about 640 of the donors excluded any sequence lacking an unambiguous match to a single V gene segment. An earlier analysis of a few hundred of the donors called V segments functional above 56.7% productive rearrangements and segregating when the between-donor standard deviation exceeded 5%. A statistical classification framework was developed to diagnose cytomegalovirus status using the catalog of TCR beta chain sequences. V and J gene assignment, in a later analysis, came from comparing TCR nucleotide sequences with IMGT/GENE-DB human TR gene sequences. Using the TCRdist pipeline, a later analysis assigned CDR3 sequences along with most-parsimonious VDJ recombination scenarios. A later analysis defined each TCR beta chain by its CDR3 amino acid sequence plus V-gene family, and excluded reads lacking a unique V-gene family. As a way to deal with suspected cross-contamination and a sequencing artifact, a later analysis dropped 500 to 700 nucleotide sequences that were highly shared and had low generation probability. For each public chain, a later analysis derived a clonal expansion index from normalized ranks of inferred template counts within each repertoire. Generation probabilities in a later analysis came from a VDJ recombination model fitted to out-of-frame rearrangements, and those results were checked against IGoR. A later analysis scored TCR-TCR, TCR-HLA and TCR-CMV co-occurrence with hypergeometric tests, applying a repertoire-size bias correction to TCR pairs. To estimate false discovery rates, a later analysis permuted the HLA or CMV assignments 20 times. A later analysis grouped co-occurring TCRs with DBSCAN, adding TCRdist sequence similarity when clustering within HLA-allele-positive subsets. Repertoires with fewer than 30,000 or more than 120,000 public chains were left out of co-occurrence clustering, as were five repertoires with anomalous nucleotide sharing. Entries here come from immuneACCESS through TCRdb and include only in-frame sequences with V and J called. Some clones fail to appear in such tables; in the studies checked, an unresolved V gene covers under half of the shortfall, and the cause of the remainder is unknown. The DNA gave D and trimming, while V, J and clone size come from that table. A total of about 140,000 clones appear in this sample, about 80% of them only once. The top ten hold more than 4.5% of the sample.

Paper-wide results and their limitations: Because HLA typing was missing for some donors at each locus, association tests included only the typed subset. A further reported finding was that TCR beta sequences accurately predicted the HLA-A and HLA-B alleles for most subjects in the first cohort. Linkage disequilibrium might explain the correlated functional status among segregating V segments, but an unknown experimental factor could not be ruled out. Because counts were too low, 15 to 20 rarely observed V segments, including chromosome 9 orphons, were excluded from the earlier analysis of several hundred of the donors. Compared with equally common non-associated chains, HLA-associated TCR beta chains in a later analysis were more clonally expanded and had lower generation probabilities. According to a later analysis, most CMV-associated TCR beta chains appeared to be HLA-restricted, and the HLA associations seemed to be driven largely by CMV exposure. Roughly uniform sequencing depth across donors was assumed in presence/absence analyses, although this assumption may not hold. The 87-base-pair reads could not distinguish some IMGT-functional V segments, including TRBV6-2 and TRBV6-3, so those segments were excluded. In a later analysis, several top co-occurrence clusters were reported to appear linked to parvovirus B19, influenza, CMV and Epstein-Barr virus. Only TCR beta chains were sequenced in this cohort, and the absence of alpha or paired-chain data limited detectable features. In an earlier analysis of approximately 590 of the donors, most TCR beta V segments appeared in productive rearrangements about 90% or about 30% of the time, broadly matching IMGT annotations. When HLA alleles, especially DR and DQ, strongly co-occurred, TCR associations were difficult to assign to individual alleles. Three of the identified cytomegalovirus-associated TCR beta chains were confirmed in vitro to be specific for cytomegalovirus antigens. The classifier was reported to diagnose cytomegalovirus status with high specificity and sensitivity in both the original cohort and the validation cohort. A later analysis found that TCR association rates varied across HLA loci, with DRB1 alleles showing the most associated TCRs and HLA-C alleles the fewest. A group of highly shared sequence variants was considered likely to be a technical artifact of the sequencing pipeline. The study gave a list of some 150 TCR beta chains associated with cytomegalovirus. A later genetic analysis reported fewer N-insertions in productive TCRs among donors in an Asian-associated ancestry cluster than the roughly 620-donor mean. In a later genetic analysis, a missense DCLRE1C variant was associated with V-gene and J-gene trimming of TCR beta chains, and the association was replicated in an independent cohort. While some public TCRs were present in many individuals, most TCR sequences turned up only very rarely across donors. According to the authors, the approach could potentially be generalized to other disease states and immunological phenotypes. In a later analysis, about 17,000 TCR beta sequences were associated with specific HLA alleles at a false discovery rate of 0.05. Immune exposure information for the cohort was limited to CMV serostatus.

The sequence came from a young man in good health. The specimen was PBMCs. The chain was built from TRBV27 and TRBJ1-1; TRBD1 matches 7 bases in the middle. For the CDR3, the sequence is CASSPPTGLGAFF. The bases read TGTGCCAGCAGTCCTCCGACAGGGCTGGGGGCTTTCTTT.